This T cell receptor beta chain came from a study of T cell responses to AZD1222 COVID-19 vaccine. General study results and limits: AZD1222 recipients seropositive at baseline numbered only five or six.

A word on this clone: Its matching antigen is unknown.

This CDR3 comprises 15 residues. V lost 0 bases and J lost 6; bases outside the gene matches: 3. Germline CDR1 is SGDLS and CDR2 is YYNGEE. Libraries were prepared by immunoSEQ multiplex PCR; TCRdb keeps only in-frame clonotypes and omits some of them. The sample contains 20,000 to 30,000 clones, roughly nine tenths of which appear only once. This chain links TRBV9 with TRBJ2-2; 9 nucleotides align to TRBD2. This receptor was obtained from an adult who received the AZD1222 COVID-19 vaccine. The material sequenced was peripheral blood, taken 28 days after the second AZD1222 dose. The CDR3 reads CASSVEGLAAGELFF. The CDR3 nucleotides are TGTGCCAGCAGCGTAGAGGGACTAGCCGCCGGGGAGCTGTTTTTT. The variable domain in full, with the rest retrieved from reference TRBV9 and TRBJ2-2, is DSGVTQTPKHLITATGQRVTLRCSPRSGDLSVYWYQQSLDQGLQFLIQYYNGEERAKGNILERFSAQQFPDLHSELNLSSLELGDSALYFCASSVEGLAAGELFFGEGSRLTVL.